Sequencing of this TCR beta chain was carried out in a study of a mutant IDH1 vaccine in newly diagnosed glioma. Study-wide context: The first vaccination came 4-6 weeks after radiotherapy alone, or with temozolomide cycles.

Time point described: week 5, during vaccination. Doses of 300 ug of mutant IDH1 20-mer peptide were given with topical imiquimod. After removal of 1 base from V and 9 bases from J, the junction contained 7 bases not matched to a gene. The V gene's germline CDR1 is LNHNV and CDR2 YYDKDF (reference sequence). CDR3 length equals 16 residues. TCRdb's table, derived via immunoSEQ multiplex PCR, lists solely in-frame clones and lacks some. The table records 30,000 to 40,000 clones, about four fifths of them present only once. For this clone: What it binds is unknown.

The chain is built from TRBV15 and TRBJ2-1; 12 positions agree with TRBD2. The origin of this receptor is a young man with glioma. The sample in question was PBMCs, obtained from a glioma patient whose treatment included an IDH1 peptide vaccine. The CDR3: CATSRVLAGGTIEQFF. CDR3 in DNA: TGTGCCACCAGCAGAGTACTAGCGGGGGGAACGATTGAGCAGTTCTTC.